This T cell receptor beta chain was profiled in a study of shared clonotypes between healthy human individuals. Findings and caveats of the study: Sharing across four donors was highest in naive CD4 (around 5%) and lowest in memory CD8 (0.4%). Represented genetic and exposure-history diversity was restricted by having few donors.

Regarding this clone: The target antigen is unknown.

Deep-level running was used for the assay. Generated by immunoSEQ multiplex PCR, the TCRdb table keeps only in-frame clones and is missing some. This sample has approximately 710,000 clones, with about 92% found just once. Trimming left V 1 base short and J 4 bases short, with 4 bases between. The CDR3 spans 12 residues. The germline gives CDR1 SGHTA, CDR2 FQGNSA. The V and J genes are TRBV7-2 and TRBJ2-5; the D is unclear. The sequence was collected from a man between 18 and 35 years old in good health. Some clones in this sample may be carry-over from other donors' samples. Sequencing used memory CD8+ T cells from PBMCs. Subset meaning: CD45RO+ cells pooled with CCR7-negative TemRA cells. CDR3 sequence: CASSLGLETQYF. The CDR3 nucleotides are TGTGCCAGCAGCTTAGGCTTAGAGACCCAGTACTTC.